Presented here are 17 T cell receptor beta chains from one specimen sequenced in a study of cytomegalovirus exposure and HLA in healthy donors (dated by TCRdb to between 2016 and 2019). The library was produced with the immunoSEQ multiplex PCR assay. The multiplex PCR relied on a mix of 60 forward primers for TCR Vbeta segments and 13 reverse primers for TCR Jbeta segments. TCRdb limited this immuneACCESS table to in-frame rearrangements with V and J called. A share of clones is missing; checked studies link under half to unresolved V genes, and the rest is unexplained. The sample includes tens of thousands of clones, with about 73% observed a single time. The ten largest account for around 4.3% of the sample. The source material was PBMCs. These receptors were taken from a woman between 40 and 55 years old in good health and CMV-seropositive.

This clone was counted only a few times. The chain carries TRBV7-3 and TRBJ2-3, with a possible D match to TRBD2 (5 bases). This CDR3 is 14 amino acids long. Germline CDR1 reads SGHTA; CDR2 reads FQGTGA. V was cut by 2 bases and J by 2 bases, with 8 bases left in between. The CDR3 region has the DNA TGTGCCAGCAGCTTAGGGAGAGTCACAGATACGCAGTATTTT. Protein: CASSLGRVTDTQYF.

The gene calls are TRBV10-1 and TRBJ2-1; D not certain. Germline V gene lookup returns CDR1 WNHNN and CDR2 SYGVQD (reference sequence). The CDR3 runs to 13 residues. V dropped 11 bases and J dropped 8 bases, with 19 bases sitting between them. CDR3 sequence: CAAGGTPSYEQFF. The CDR3 coding sequence is TGCGCCGCTGGCGGCACTCCTTCATATGAGCAGTTCTTC.

As concerns this clone: The germline gene is not matched at one end of the junction; a read error may be the cause. The CDR3 protein is CASSLTGQNTEAFF. CDR3 sequence (DNA): TGTGCCAGCAGTTTAACAGGGCAGAACACTGAGGCTTTCTTT. The chain uses TRBV27 and TRBJ1-1; a possible D gene is TRBD1 (6 bases). This CDR3 has 14 amino acids. The germline gives CDR1 MNHEY, CDR2 SMNVEV (reference sequence).

The rearrangement joins TRBV7-3 to TRBJ2-2; the D gene is possibly TRBD1 (5 bases). The ends were cut back, 1 base at V and 6 bases at J, with 12 bases in the middle. The CDR3 consists of 15 residues. CDR1 SGHTA and CDR2 FQGTGA come from the germline V gene. CDR3 in DNA: TGTGCCAGCAGCTTAATGGCAGGGTGGGCCGGGGAGCTGTTTTTT. Residues: CASSLMAGWAGELFF. The whole variable domain, filled in from reference TRBV7-3 and TRBJ2-2, reads GAGVSQTPSNKVTEKGKYVELRCDPISGHTALYWYRQSLGQGPEFLIYFQGTGAADDSGLPNDRFFAVRPEGSVSTLKIQRTERGDSAVYLCASSLMAGWAGELFFGEGSRLTVL.

V usage is TRBV29-1 and J usage is TRBJ2-3; maybe TRBD2 (7 bases). Trimming pared 7 bases from V and 4 bases from J, leaving 12 bases between. Germline assignment: CDR1 SQVTM and CDR2 ANQGSEA. The CDR3 is made up of 12 amino acids. CDR3 amino acids: CSGGGEADTQYF. DNA for the CDR3: TGCAGCGGAGGGGGGGAAGCAGATACGCAGTATTTT.

The chain couples TRBV28 to TRBJ1-5, with TRBD1 identical over 7 bases. This CDR3 region has 15 residues. Trimming removed 6 bases from V and 4 bases from J; junction bases left unmatched: 9. Germline lookup yields CDR1 MDHEN and CDR2 SYDVKM. In DNA, the CDR3 is TGTGCCAGCAGACCTGTACAGGGGATTAATCAGCCCCAGCATTTT. This encodes CASRPVQGINQPQHF.

This clone was picked up one time. The genes are TRBV7-2 and TRBJ2-5; 8 bases match TRBD2. This CDR3 has 16 residues. V dropped 1 base and J dropped 6; count of bases not matched to a gene: 10. From germline, CDR1 is SGHTA and CDR2 FQGNSA. The CDR3 DNA follows: TGTGCCAGCAGCTTAGGGTCGGCGGGAGGTGGGAAGACCCAGTACTTC. Translation gives CASSLGSAGGGKTQYF. The variable domain in full, completed from reference TRBV7-2 and TRBJ2-5, reads GAGVSQSPSNKVTEKGKDVELRCDPISGHTALYWYRQSLGQGLEFLIYFQGNSAPDKSGLPSDRFSAERTGGSVSTLTIQRTQQEDSAVYLCASSLGSAGGGKTQYFGPGTRLLVL.

This sequence joins TRBV5-1 and TRBJ2-7; 9 bases align to TRBD1. The CDR3 spans 19 residues. The ends lost 4 bases at V and 0 bases at J; junction bases unmatched: 17. Germline values: CDR1 SGHRS, CDR2 YFSETQ. The CDR3 sequence is CASSPAGTGLIGSSYEQYF. CDR3 nucleotide sequence: TGCGCCAGCAGCCCGGCCGGGACAGGGTTAATAGGCAGCTCCTACGAGCAGTACTTC. Full variable domain (outside the CDR3, taken from reference TRBV5-1 and TRBJ2-7): KAGVTQTPRYLIKTRGQQVTLSCSPISGHRSVSWYQQTPGQGLQFLFEYFSETQRNKGNFPGRFSGRQFSNSRSEMNVSTLELGDSALYLCASSPAGTGLIGSSYEQYFGPGTRLTVT.

V usage is TRBV28 and J usage is TRBJ1-5; 11 bases line up with TRBD1. CDR1 MDHEN and CDR2 SYDVKM come from the germline V gene. V gave up 11 bases and J gave up 5 bases; unmatched junction bases: 5. This CDR3 is built from 13 residues. In DNA, the CDR3 is TGTGCCGGCACGGGACAGGGGGATCAGCCCCAGCATTTT. Translating gives CAGTGQGDQPQHF. Based on the CDR3 plus reference TRBV28 and TRBJ1-5, the full variable domain is DVKVTQSSRYLVKRTGEKVFLECVQDMDHENMFWYRQDPGLGLRLIYFSYDVKMKEKGDIPEGYSVSREKKERFSLILESASTNQTSMYLCAGTGQGDQPQHFGDGTRLSIL.

The V gene is TRBV5-1, the J gene TRBJ2-1; 16 bases match TRBD2. Germline assignment: CDR1 SGHRS and CDR2 YFSETQ. This CDR3 contains 21 residues. Trimming cost V 4 bases and J 3 bases; bases outside gene matches: 16. CDR3 sequence (DNA): TGCGCCAGCAGCCGCATCCGGGACGGAGGGACTAGCGGGAGGGTCTACAATGAGCAGTTCTTC. This translates into CASSRIRDGGTSGRVYNEQFF.

The chain links TRBV19 to TRBJ1-1, with TRBD1 identical over 10 bases. Germline V gene data show CDR1 as LNHDA and CDR2 as SQIVND (reference sequence). V gave up 3 bases and J gave up 4 bases; unmatched junction bases: 2. This CDR3 is built from 14 residues. CDR3 region: CASSMGDRGTEAFF. DNA for the CDR3: TGTGCCAGTAGTATGGGGGACAGGGGCACTGAAGCTTTCTTT.

V is TRBV18 and J is TRBJ1-5, with 12 bases matching TRBD1. The CDR3 is 16 amino acids. The germline gives CDR1 KGHSH, CDR2 LQKENI. Trimming at V came to 3 bases and at J to 3 bases, leaving 3 bases not matched to a gene. The CDR3 sequence is CASSPGTGGINQPQHF. The CDR3 DNA sequence: TGTGCCAGCTCACCCGGGACAGGGGGCATCAATCAGCCCCAGCATTTT. Full variable domain (rest looked up from reference TRBV18 and TRBJ1-5): NAGVMQNPRHLVRRRGQEARLRCSPMKGHSHVYWYRQLPEEGLKFMVYLQKENIIDESGMPKERFSAEFPKEGPSILRIQQVVRGDSAAYFCASSPGTGGINQPQHFGDGTRLSIL.

The rearrangement joins TRBV28 to TRBJ1-5; weak D call: TRBD1 (5 bases). Germline CDR1 MDHEN, CDR2 SYDVKM. The germline V and J ends were trimmed by 3 bases and 4 bases, with 10 bases remaining between them. This CDR3 has 14 amino acids. CDR3 sequence: CASSFNRGNQPQHF. CDR3 DNA: TGTGCCAGCAGTTTTAATCGGGGGAATCAGCCCCAGCATTTT.

This clone was detected only once. The V and J genes are TRBV6-5 and TRBJ2-7; 12 bases are shared with TRBD2. Trimming cost V 5 bases and J 4 bases; bases outside gene matches: 6. The CDR3 is 15 amino acids. Per the germline V gene, CDR1 is MNHEY and CDR2 is SVGAGI. This chain's CDR3 is CASSARLAGAYEQYF. For the CDR3, the DNA is TGTGCCAGCAGTGCAAGACTAGCGGGAGCTTACGAGCAGTACTTC.

The V gene is TRBV4-3, the J gene TRBJ2-5; 8 nucleotides agree with TRBD1. Germline values: CDR1 LGHNA, CDR2 YSLEER. This CDR3 has 14 amino acids. V gave up 1 base and J gave up 5 bases; unmatched junction bases: 3. The CDR3 loop is CASSQAHRGETQYF. CDR3 bases: TGCGCCAGCAGCCAAGCTCACAGGGGGGAGACCCAGTACTTC.

The chain is built from TRBV5-1 and TRBJ2-2; 7 bases are a match to TRBD2. The CDR3 consists of 14 residues. V dropped 6 bases and J dropped 4; count of bases not matched to a gene: 6. The V gene's germline CDR1 is SGHRS and CDR2 YFSETQ. The CDR3 spells CASNGGGSTGELFF. The CDR3 bases are TGCGCCAGCAACGGGGGAGGGTCCACCGGGGAGCTGTTTTTT.

The chain couples TRBV4-3 to TRBJ2-7, with TRBD2 matching over 9 bases. Trimming cost V 3 bases and J 5 bases; bases outside gene matches: 8. CDR3 length: 15 residues. From germline, CDR1 is LGHNA and CDR2 YSLEER. CDR3 amino acids: CASSHEAGGPHEQYF. As DNA, the CDR3 is TGCGCCAGCAGCCACGAGGCGGGAGGGCCGCACGAGCAGTACTTC.